This T cell receptor (beta chain) was sequenced in a study of human thymus T cells. Broader study findings: V and J genes seemed to be used with bias in thymic and blood repertoires.

Generated by immunoSEQ multiplex PCR, the TCRdb table keeps only in-frame clones and is missing some. The sample yields approximately 49,000 clones, 95% seen once. Notes on this clone: Its antigen is as yet unknown.

The trim removed 5 bases at V and 7 bases at J, leaving 7 bases unmatched. Germline CDR1 reads GTSNPN; CDR2 reads SVGIG (reference sequence). This CDR3 region has 14 residues. This clonotype was sampled from a girl under two years old with a congenital heart defect but otherwise immunologically healthy. This chain connects TRBV30 to TRBJ1-4; 10 bases line up with TRBD1. Sequencing was done on a sample of blood. CDR3: CAWSKTGGLEKLFF. DNA of the CDR3: TGTGCCTGGTCGAAGACAGGGGGCCTTGAAAAACTGTTTTTT. The full variable domain, in which reference TRBV30 and TRBJ1-4 provide the parts outside the CDR3, is SQTIHQWPATLVQPVGSPLSLECTVEGTSNPNLYWYRQAAGRGLQLLFYSVGIGQISSEVPQNLSASRPQDRQFILSSKKLLLSDSGFYLCAWSKTGGLEKLFFGSGTQLSVL.